Many counts were recorded for the clone carrying this TCR beta chain. The target antigen is unknown. The data are from a study of T cell repertoires in cytomegalovirus infection. Findings and limits, study-wide: Within the response measured ex vivo, HLA-C-restricted CMV-specific TCR beta clonotypes were dominant.

Germline trimming cut 5 bases from V and 4 bases from J; bases unmatched to any gene: 3. The germline gives CDR1 SGHAT, CDR2 FQNNGV. The CDR3 has 15 residues. TCRdb reprocessed the reads via MiXCR and lists one record per CDR3 protein. The top ten clones hold approximately 30% of a sample with 150,000 to 200,000 distinct CDR3 sequences, under 30% of them seen once. Sequencing was performed on PBMCs. This chain connects TRBV11-2 to TRBJ2-1, with TRBD2 matching over 12 bases. This sequence was found in a human donor in good health (CMV status not recorded). Some clones in this sample may be carry-over from other donors' samples. CDR3 loop: CASSPGLAGYNEQFF. For the CDR3, the DNA is TGTGCCAGCAGCCCGGGACTAGCGGGTTACAATGAGCAGTTCTTC.